The rows below give T cell receptor beta chains drawn from one sample of a study of PD-L1 blockade in urothelial cancer. Data came from immunoSEQ multiplex PCR; TCRdb stores just in-frame clones and leaves some out. The table lists 40,000 or so clones, 86% of them singletons. The starting material was PBMCs, obtained around atezolizumab (anti-PD-L1) treatment. All receptors come from a man aged 55 to 70 with urothelial cancer. CDR3s include the opening cysteine and the closing phenylalanine or tryptophan. A D gene is named only where the DNA matches it firmly. Expanded clones get a size class; other rows say once, few or many, or leave the size out.

NA | TRBJ2-2 | NA | TRBV4-3 | CASSPTSGELFF | TGCGCCAGCAGCCCCACTAGCGGGGAGCTGTTTTTT
NA | TRBJ1-4 | TRBD1 | TRBV6-1 | CASSATTGLREKLFF | TGTGCCAGCAGTGCGACGACAGGGTTAAGGGAAAAACTGTTTTTT
NA | TRBJ2-1 | TRBD2 | TRBV10-3 | CAITSNERSGINEQFF | TGTGCCATCACCTCAAACGAGCGGAGCGGGATCAATGAGCAGTTCTTC
NA | TRBJ1-6 | TRBD1 | TRBV2 | CASKVGTEDNSPLHF | TGTGCCAGCAAAGTAGGGACAGAAGATAATTCACCCCTCCACTTT
once | TRBJ1-5 | NA | TRBV21-1 | CASIFQGDSNQPQHF | TGTGCCAGCATCTTCCAGGGGGATAGCAATCAGCCCCAGCATTTT
NA | TRBJ1-3 | TRBD1 | TRBV18 | CASSLRTGTDGNTIYF | TGTGCCAGCTCATTACGGACAGGGACTGATGGAAACACCATATATTTT
medium-sized | TRBJ2-3 | NA | TRBV11-3 | CASSLTSSSDTQYF | TGTGCCAGCAGCCTGACTAGTTCCTCAGATACGCAGTATTTT
NA | TRBJ1-4 | NA | TRBV9 | CASSVLSRANEKLFF | TGTGCCAGCAGCGTTTTGTCGAGGGCTAATGAAAAACTGTTTTTT
NA | TRBJ2-7 | TRBD1 | TRBV6-1 | CASRRTGGSYEQYF | TGTGCCAGCAGAAGGACAGGGGGCTCCTACGAGCAGTACTTC
NA | TRBJ1-1 | NA | TRBV10-2 | CASSVQGPNTEAFF | TGCGCCAGCAGTGTACAGGGTCCTAACACTGAAGCTTTCTTT
NA | TRBJ1-1 | TRBD1 | TRBV5-1 | CASSWDRGGTEAFF | TGCGCCAGCAGCTGGGACAGGGGCGGCACTGAAGCTTTCTTT
NA | TRBJ2-5 | NA | TRBV29-1 | CSVARDMLQETQYF | TGCAGCGTCGCCCGGGACATGTTACAAGAGACCCAGTACTTC
NA | TRBJ2-1 | TRBD2 | TRBV10-3 | CAISEPGGREGNEQFF | TGTGCCATCAGTGAGCCGGGTGGCAGGGAGGGCAATGAGCAGTTCTTC
few | TRBJ1-1 | NA | TRBV14 | CASSHFEAFF | TGTGCCAGCAGCCACTTTGAAGCTTTCTTT
NA | TRBJ1-2 | NA | TRBV5-8 | CASSLREYIYGYTF | TGTGCCAGCAGCCTCAGGGAATACATCTATGGCTACACCTTC
NA | TRBJ1-4 | NA | TRBV6-1 | CASSELGVREKLFF | TGTGCCAGCAGTGAGCTGGGAGTTCGGGAAAAACTGTTTTTT
NA | TRBJ1-2 | NA | TRBV5-6 | CASSTSGGYGYTF | TGTGCCAGCAGCACATCTGGCGGCTATGGCTACACCTTC
medium-sized | TRBJ2-7 | TRBD1 | TRBV27 | CASSLLGQVNEQYF | TGTGCCAGCAGTTTATTGGGACAGGTAAACGAGCAGTACTTC
once | TRBJ2-7 | TRBD1 | TRBV5-1 | CASSWTGDYEQYF | TGCGCCAGCAGCTGGACAGGGGACTACGAGCAGTACTTC
NA | TRBJ2-3 | TRBD2 | TRBV7-2 | CASSPRLAGDKADTQYF | TGTGCCAGCAGCCCAAGACTAGCGGGGGACAAGGCAGATACGCAGTATTTT
NA | TRBJ2-2 | NA | TRBV29-1 | CSVAAGVGTGELFF | TGCAGCGTTGCCGCAGGGGTTGGGACCGGGGAGCTGTTTTTT
NA | TRBJ1-5 | TRBD1 | TRBV5-1 | CASSLGTGAQQPQHF | TGCGCCAGCAGCTTGGGGACAGGGGCTCAGCAGCCCCAGCATTTT